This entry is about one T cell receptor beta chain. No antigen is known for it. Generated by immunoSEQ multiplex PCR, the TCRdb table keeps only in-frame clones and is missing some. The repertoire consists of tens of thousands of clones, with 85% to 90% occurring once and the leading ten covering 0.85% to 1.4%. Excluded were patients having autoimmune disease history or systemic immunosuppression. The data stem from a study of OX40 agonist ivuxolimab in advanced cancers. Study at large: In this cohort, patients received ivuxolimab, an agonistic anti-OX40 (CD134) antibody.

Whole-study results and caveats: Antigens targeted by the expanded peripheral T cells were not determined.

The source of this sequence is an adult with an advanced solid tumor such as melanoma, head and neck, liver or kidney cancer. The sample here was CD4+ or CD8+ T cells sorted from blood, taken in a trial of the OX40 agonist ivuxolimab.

CDR3 in DNA: TGCGCCAGCAGCTTGGGGACAGGGTCTTACACTGAAGCTTTCTTT. Amino acids: CASSLGTGSYTEAFF. The chain uses TRBV5-1 and TRBJ1-1, with 8 nucleotides matching TRBD1. The trim removed 0 bases at V and 3 bases at J, leaving 4 bases unmatched. This CDR3 is 15 amino acids long. CDR1 and CDR2 (germline): SGHRS, YFSETQ.